The 10 T cell receptor beta chains reported below all come from one sample, sequenced in a study of cytomegalovirus exposure and HLA in healthy donors. Primers: 60 Vbeta forward and 13 Jbeta reverse. Method: immunoSEQ multiplex PCR; TCRdb's copy keeps in-frame clones and lacks some. The sample consists of about 160,000 clones, roughly 82% of them appearing once. Sequencing used PBMCs. All receptors come from a middle-aged man in good health and CMV-seropositive.

The rearrangement joins TRBV11-2 to TRBJ1-1; a possible D gene is TRBD1 (5 bases). Germline V gene sequence: CDR1 SGHAT, CDR2 FQNNGV. The V end lost 3 bases, the J end lost 3 bases, and 14 bases lay between the germline ends. This CDR3 is 15 amino acids long. CDR3 sequence: CASSFWGGEDTEAFF. The CDR3 nucleotides read TGTGCCAGCAGCTTTTGGGGCGGGGAGGACACTGAAGCTTTCTTT.

This rearrangement joins TRBV4-1 to TRBJ1-1; D might be TRBD1 (5 bases). This CDR3 is 15 amino acids long. Germline lookup yields CDR1 MGHRA and CDR2 YSYEKL. Trimming pared 3 bases from V and 0 bases from J, leaving 11 bases between. This chain's CDR3 is CASSQTALMNTEAFF. In DNA form, the CDR3 reads TGCGCCAGCAGCCAGACAGCCCTCATGAACACTGAAGCTTTCTTT.

The chain links TRBV6-1 to TRBJ1-1; D remains unclear. Trimming stripped 5 bases from V and 1 base from J, with 8 bases between. The CDR3 is 13 amino acids. Germline V gene lookup returns CDR1 MNHNS and CDR2 SASEGT. CDR3 sequence (DNA): TGTGCCAGCAGTCAAACGAGGAACACTGAAGCTTTCTTT. It yields the protein CASSQTRNTEAFF.

The genes are TRBV27 and TRBJ1-4, with D tentatively TRBD1 (6 bases). The CDR3 totals 13 residues. With 4 bases removed from V and 10 bases from J, the gap between germline ends came to 13 bases. Germline-derived CDR1 and CDR2 are MNHEY and SMNVEV (reference sequence). CDR3 sequence: CASSSGQYGKLFF. The CDR3 DNA reads as TGTGCCAGCAGTTCCGGACAGTACGGAAAACTGTTTTTT.

This sequence joins TRBV6-5 and TRBJ1-2; D call uncertain. Deletions cut 2 bases from V and 4 bases from J, with 8 bases between. This CDR3 contains 13 residues. Germline lookup yields CDR1 MNHEY and CDR2 SVGAGI. The CDR3 sequence is CASSYRGGYGYTF. CDR3 in DNA: TGTGCCAGCAGTTACCGGGGTGGCTATGGCTACACCTTC.

V and J are TRBV23-1 and TRBJ2-7; D may be TRBD1 (6 bases). Being an ORF, TRBV23-1 has a function that is uncertain. Trimming shortened V by 3 bases and J by 6 bases, and 6 bases separated the two germline ends. CDR3 length equals 11 residues. CDR3 DNA sequence: TGCGCCAGCAGTCACAGGGGCGAGCAGTACGTC. Encoded protein: CASSHRGEQYV.

The CDR3 sequence: CASSQVWTPNTEAFF. In DNA, the CDR3 is TGTGCCAGCAGCCAAGTCTGGACACCGAACACTGAAGCTTTCTTT. The chain links TRBV14 to TRBJ1-1; maybe TRBD1 (5 bases). Trimming took 1 base from V and 1 from J, leaving 10 bases between them. The CDR3 runs 15 residues. The germline V gene has CDR1 SGHDN and CDR2 FVKESK.

The chain combines TRBV7-9 with TRBJ2-1, with TRBD2 matching 14 bases. V lost 6 bases, J lost 5 bases, and 9 bases stayed unmatched. Per the germline V gene, CDR1 is SEHNR and CDR2 is FQNEAQ (reference sequence). There are 17 residues in the CDR3. For the CDR3, the DNA is TGTGCCAGCAGTTATGGGGGACTAGCGGGGGCCAACAATGAGCAGTTCTTC. This codes for CASSYGGLAGANNEQFF.

This chain links TRBV11-2 with TRBJ2-5, with D maybe TRBD1 (6 bases). CDR1 is SGHAT and CDR2 is FQNNGV in the germline V gene. Trimming removed 4 bases at V and 0 bases at J, with 9 bases between. This CDR3 has 14 amino acids. The CDR3 reads CASSWTDYQETQYF. In DNA, the CDR3 is TGTGCCAGCAGCTGGACAGATTACCAAGAGACCCAGTACTTC.

This chain joins TRBV29-1 and TRBJ1-3; a weak D match, TRBD1 (5 bases). Trimming shortened V by 6 bases and J by 0 bases, and 12 bases separated the two germline ends. Germline loops: CDR1 SQVTM, CDR2 ANQGSEA. The CDR3 totals 14 residues. The CDR3 coding sequence is TGCAGCGTGTCCGGGGGACTCTCTGGAAACACCATATATTTT. The encoded protein is CSVSGGLSGNTIYF.